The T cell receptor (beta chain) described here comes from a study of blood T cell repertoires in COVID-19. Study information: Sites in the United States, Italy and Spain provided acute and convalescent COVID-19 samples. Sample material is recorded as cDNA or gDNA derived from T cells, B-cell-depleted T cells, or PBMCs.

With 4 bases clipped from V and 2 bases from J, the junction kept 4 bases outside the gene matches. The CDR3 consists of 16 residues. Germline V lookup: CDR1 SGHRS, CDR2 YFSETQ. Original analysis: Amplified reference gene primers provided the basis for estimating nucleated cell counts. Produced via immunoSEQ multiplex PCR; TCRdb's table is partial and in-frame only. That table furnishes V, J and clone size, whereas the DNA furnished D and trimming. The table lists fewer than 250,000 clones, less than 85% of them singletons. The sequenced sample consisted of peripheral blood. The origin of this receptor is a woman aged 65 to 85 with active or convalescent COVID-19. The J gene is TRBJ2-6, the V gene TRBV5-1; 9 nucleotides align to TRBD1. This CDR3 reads CASSRDRGTGANVLTF. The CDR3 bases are TGCGCCAGCAGCCGCGACAGGGGGACTGGGGCCAACGTCCTGACTTTC.